These T cell receptor beta chains were read from a single sample in a study of OX40 agonist ivuxolimab in advanced cancers. The data were produced by immunoSEQ multiplex PCR, yet TCRdb's version contains in-frame clones alone and is incomplete. Here the sample spans tens of thousands of clones, approximately 80% being singletons. The sequenced sample was CD4+ or CD8+ T cells sorted from blood, obtained in a trial of the OX40 agonist ivuxolimab. The source of these receptors is an adult with an advanced solid tumor such as melanoma, head and neck, liver or kidney cancer. Both conserved end residues are part of each CDR3. A D gene is named only where the DNA matches it firmly. Clone size is stated in some rows and not others, as once, few, many or a class when expanded.

d_gene,abundance,v_gene,j_gene,CDR3nt,CDR3aa
TRBD1,-,TRBV5-4,TRBJ1-1,TGTGCCAGCAGCTTGAGTCCGGGACAGGGGAACACTGAAGCTTTCTTT,CASSLSPGQGNTEAFF
-,-,TRBV9,TRBJ2-2,TGTGCCAGCAGCGTGGTAATGACTTTGAATCCCGGGGAGCTGTTTTTT,CASSVVMTLNPGELFF
-,few,TRBV6-5,TRBJ1-2,TGTGCCAGCAGTTACTCGATACAGTGGTATGGCTACACCTTC,CASSYSIQWYGYTF
TRBD1,-,TRBV5-4,TRBJ2-1,TGTGCCAGCAGCCTGGGACAGGGGACACACAATGAGCAGTTCTTC,CASSLGQGTHNEQFF
TRBD2,-,TRBV19,TRBJ2-3,TGTGCCAGCCGGCCGGGCGGGGGTAGAGGAGATACGCAGTATTTT,CASRPGGGRGDTQYF
-,once,TRBV18,TRBJ2-7,TGTGCCAGCTCACCACCCGTACAGGGTAACTACGAGCAGTACTTC,CASSPPVQGNYEQYF
-,-,TRBV7-3,TRBJ1-3,TGTGCCAGCATCTTGCAACCGGGCCAGAGGAACACCATATATTTT,CASILQPGQRNTIYF
-,-,TRBV18,TRBJ1-5,TGTGCCAGCTCACCCCTAACTAATCTCGGCGGGGCAGTCCAGCATTTT,CASSPLTNLGGAVQHF
-,-,TRBV4-3,TRBJ2-6,TGCGCCAGCAGCCAAGAAGGAGGGGGGACTGGGGCCAACGTCCTGACTTTC,CASSQEGGGTGANVLTF
-,few,TRBV7-3,TRBJ2-5,TGTGCCAGCAGCTTAGACGGGAACCAAGAGACCCAGTACTTC,CASSLDGNQETQYF
-,-,TRBV5-6,TRBJ1-4,TGTGCCAGCAGCGGAACAGGGCTCCAGGAAAAACTGTTTTTT,CASSGTGLQEKLFF
TRBD2,-,TRBV2,TRBJ2-3,TGTGCCAGCACTGAGACACTAGCGGGAGAGGTAGATACGCAGTATTTT,CASTETLAGEVDTQYF
-,-,TRBV11-2,TRBJ2-1,TGTGCCAGCAGCTTAGCGGGGAGCTCCTACAATGAGCAGTTCTTC,CASSLAGSSYNEQFF
-,once,TRBV9,TRBJ1-1,TGTGCCAGCAGCGTAGGAGCTTTGAACACTGAAGCTTTCTTT,CASSVGALNTEAFF
-,-,TRBV6-1,TRBJ1-6,TGTGCCAGCAGCCTCGGGACTGATAATTCACCCCTCCACTTT,CASSLGTDNSPLHF
TRBD1,-,TRBV11-2,TRBJ1-2,TGTGCCAGCAGCTTAGGGGTGGGACAGGATATAGGCTACACCTTC,CASSLGVGQDIGYTF
-,-,TRBV6-7,TRBJ1-2,TGTGCCAGCAGTTACTCGAGCAACTATGGCTACACCTTC,CASSYSSNYGYTF
TRBD1,once,TRBV30,TRBJ1-2,TGTGCCTGGACACGGACAGGGCTTATTGGCTACACCTTC,CAWTRTGLIGYTF
-,few,TRBV7-2,TRBJ2-7,TGTGCCAGCAGCTTAGGAGGGGGGGCGAAGTCCTACGAGCAGTACTTC,CASSLGGGAKSYEQYF
-,few,TRBV6-6,TRBJ2-7,TGTGCCAGCAGTTACTCGAGGGACATAACAGGAGAGCAGTACTTC,CASSYSRDITGEQYF
TRBD2,-,TRBV7-9,TRBJ2-5,TGTGCCAGCAGCCTTAGCGGGAGAGGGCAAGAGACCCAGTACTTC,CASSLSGRGQETQYF
TRBD1,few,TRBV7-9,TRBJ1-5,TGTGCCAGCAGCTCCTCGACAGGGGTTGGCAATCAGCCCCAGCATTTT,CASSSSTGVGNQPQHF
TRBD2,-,TRBV4-3,TRBJ2-1,TGCGCCAGCAGCCAAGTTCTTAGCGGGAGAGGGAATGAGCAGTTCTTC,CASSQVLSGRGNEQFF
-,-,TRBV2,TRBJ2-7,TGTGCCAGCAGTGAATGGCACGAGCAGTACTTC,CASSEWHEQYF
TRBD2,-,TRBV7-3,TRBJ2-1,TGTGCCAGCAGCTCTAGCGGGGGGCCCTACAATGAGCAGTTCTTC,CASSSSGGPYNEQFF
-,-,TRBV27,TRBJ2-7,TGTGCCAGCAGTCCCCAAACGGGACATGCCTACGAGCAGTACTTC,CASSPQTGHAYEQYF
-,-,TRBV2,TRBJ1-4,TGTGCCAGCAGTGAATTCGGGCGGAGGGGGGAAAAACTGTTTTTT,CASSEFGRRGEKLFF
-,-,TRBV29-1,TRBJ1-4,TGCAGCGTTGAGCCCGCGGGGGCTAATGAAAAACTGTTTTTT,CSVEPAGANEKLFF
-,-,TRBV5-1,TRBJ2-3,TGCGCCAGCAGCTCGGACACTCTCCGGGAGCAGTATTTT,CASSSDTLREQYF
TRBD2,once,TRBV4-3,TRBJ2-5,TGCGCCAGCAGCCAATACCGCACTAGCGGGAGGGCCGGGGAGACCCAGTACTTC,CASSQYRTSGRAGETQYF
-,-,TRBV28,TRBJ2-1,TGTGCCAGCAGTTTTATCGCTCGGCAGTTCTTC,CASSFIARQFF
-,-,TRBV5-1,TRBJ1-3,TGCGCCAGCAGCCCCCGCGCGGGGGGCACTGGAAACACCATATATTTT,CASSPRAGGTGNTIYF
-,-,TRBV9,TRBJ1-2,TGTGCCAGCAAACCTGATATCTCATCATATGGCTACACCTTC,CASKPDISSYGYTF
-,-,TRBV5-5,TRBJ1-1,TGTGCCAGCAGCTTGCTTAATATGAACACTGAAGCTTTCTTT,CASSLLNMNTEAFF
-,-,TRBV7-9,TRBJ2-5,TGTGCCAGCAGCTTAACGATAGGGTTCGAGACCCAGTACTTC,CASSLTIGFETQYF
-,-,TRBV28,TRBJ1-4,TGTGCCACCTACAGGGCGGCTAATGAAAAACTGTTTTTT,CATYRAANEKLFF
TRBD2,-,TRBV18,TRBJ2-3,TGTGCCAGCTCACCACGAGCTACTAGCGGGGTGTCCACAGATACGCAGTATTTT,CASSPRATSGVSTDTQYF
-,once,TRBV4-1,TRBJ2-5,TGCGCCAGCAAAGGAGAGGGGCGAGAGACCCAGTACTTC,CASKGEGRETQYF
-,-,TRBV10-3,TRBJ1-4,TGTGCCATCAGTGAGTCGCGGCAGGGGAAGGAAAAACTGTTTTTT,CAISESRQGKEKLFF
TRBD2,-,TRBV18,TRBJ2-1,TGTGCCAGCTCACCATCCGATCTAGCGGGATACAGGAATGAGCAGTTCTTC,CASSPSDLAGYRNEQFF
TRBD1,once,TRBV5-1,TRBJ2-1,TGCGCCAGCAGCTTGGCCGGTAGACAGGGGGCGGTTGAGCAGTTCTTC,CASSLAGRQGAVEQFF